This TCR beta chain was captured by sequencing in a study of response to subunit inactivated influenza vaccine. The CDR3 sequence is 17 residues long. Germline V gene lookup returns CDR1 LGHNA and CDR2 YNFKEQ. The V and J ends lost 1 base and 3 bases respectively, with 19 bases between them. Overall study results and limits: Each seasonal influenza vaccination recruits few new T cells, the authors suggested.

TCRdb reprocessed the RT-PCR reads with MiXCR, giving one entry per CDR3 protein. The data show about half a million distinct CDR3 sequences, roughly 23% seen once. Comment on this clonotype: Its antigen is unknown.

The clonotype comes from a man in his fifties who received an inactivated influenza vaccine. V usage is TRBV4-2 and J usage is TRBJ2-7; TRBD1 is a possible D gene (6 bases). Material: CD4+ T cells sorted from PBMCs, obtained about 5 days after vaccination. This chain's CDR3 is CASSQGLPGVSSYEQYF. As DNA, the CDR3 is TGTGCCAGCAGCCAAGGTCTGCCAGGGGTTTCGAGCTACGAGCAGTACTTC.